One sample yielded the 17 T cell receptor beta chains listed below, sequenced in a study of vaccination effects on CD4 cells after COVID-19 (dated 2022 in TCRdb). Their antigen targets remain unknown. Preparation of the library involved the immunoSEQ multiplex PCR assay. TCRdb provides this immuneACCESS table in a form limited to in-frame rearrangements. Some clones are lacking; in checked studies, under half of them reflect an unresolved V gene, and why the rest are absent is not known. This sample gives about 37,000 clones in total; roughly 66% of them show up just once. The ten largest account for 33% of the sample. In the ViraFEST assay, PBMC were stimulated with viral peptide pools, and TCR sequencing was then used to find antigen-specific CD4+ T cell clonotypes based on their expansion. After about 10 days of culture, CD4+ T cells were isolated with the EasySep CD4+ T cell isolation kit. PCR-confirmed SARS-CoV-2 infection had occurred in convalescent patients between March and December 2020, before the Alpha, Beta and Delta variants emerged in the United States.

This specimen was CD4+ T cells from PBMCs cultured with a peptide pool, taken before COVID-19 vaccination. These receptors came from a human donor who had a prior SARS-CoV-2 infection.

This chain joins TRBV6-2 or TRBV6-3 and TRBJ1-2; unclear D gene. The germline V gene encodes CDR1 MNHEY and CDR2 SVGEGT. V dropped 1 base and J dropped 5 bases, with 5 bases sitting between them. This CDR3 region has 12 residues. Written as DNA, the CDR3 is TGTGCCAGCAGTTACTTGCCGTATGGCTACACCTTC. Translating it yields CASSYLPYGYTF.

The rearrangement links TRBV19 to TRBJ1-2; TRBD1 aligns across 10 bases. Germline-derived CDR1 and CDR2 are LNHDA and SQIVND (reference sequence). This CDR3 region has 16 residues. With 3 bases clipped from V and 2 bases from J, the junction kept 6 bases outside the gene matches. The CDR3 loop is CASSMRWDRGNYGYTF. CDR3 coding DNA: TGTGCCAGTAGTATGAGATGGGACAGGGGAAACTATGGCTACACCTTC.

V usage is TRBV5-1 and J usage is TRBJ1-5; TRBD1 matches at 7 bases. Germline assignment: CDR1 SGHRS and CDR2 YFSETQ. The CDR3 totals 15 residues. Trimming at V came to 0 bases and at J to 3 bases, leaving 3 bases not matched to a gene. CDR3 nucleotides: TGCGCCAGCAGCTTGGCGGGACAGTACAATCAGCCCCAGCATTTT. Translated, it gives CASSLAGQYNQPQHF. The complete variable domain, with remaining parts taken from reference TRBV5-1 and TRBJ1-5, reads KAGVTQTPRYLIKTRGQQVTLSCSPISGHRSVSWYQQTPGQGLQFLFEYFSETQRNKGNFPGRFSGRQFSNSRSEMNVSTLELGDSALYLCASSLAGQYNQPQHFGDGTRLSIL.

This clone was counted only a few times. The CDR3 protein is CATGQRDMNTEAFF. The CDR3, as DNA: TGTGCCACCGGACAGAGAGACATGAACACTGAAGCTTTCTTT. The chain carries TRBV10-3 and TRBJ1-1; D possibly corresponds to TRBD1 (6 bases). Trimming pared 10 bases from V and 0 bases from J, leaving 15 bases between. Per germline, CDR1 ENHRY and CDR2 SYGVKD. This CDR3 has 14 amino acids.

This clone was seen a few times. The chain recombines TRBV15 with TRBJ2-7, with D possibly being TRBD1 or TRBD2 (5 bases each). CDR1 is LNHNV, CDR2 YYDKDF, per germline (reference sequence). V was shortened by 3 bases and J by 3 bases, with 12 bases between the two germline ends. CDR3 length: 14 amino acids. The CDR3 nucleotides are TGTGCCACCAGCAGGCCGGGACGGCTCTACGAGCAGTACTTC. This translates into CATSRPGRLYEQYF.

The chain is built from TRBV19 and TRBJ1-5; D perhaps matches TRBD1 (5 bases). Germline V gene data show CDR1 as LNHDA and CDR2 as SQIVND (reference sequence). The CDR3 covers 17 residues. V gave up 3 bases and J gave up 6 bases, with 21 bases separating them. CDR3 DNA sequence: TGTGCCAGTAGTATCGGAGGACATCTCAGGCTCAGTCAGCCCCAGCATTTT. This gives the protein CASSIGGHLRLSQPQHF.

This CDR3 reads CASSPLASTDTQYF. The CDR3 bases are TGTGCCAGCTCACCGCTAGCTTCCACAGATACGCAGTATTTT. V and J are TRBV18 and TRBJ2-3; D perhaps matches TRBD2 (5 bases). Between the trimmed V and J ends, which lost 3 bases and 2 bases, there was a span of 9 bases. The CDR3 is 14 amino acids. Per germline, CDR1 KGHSH and CDR2 LQKENI.

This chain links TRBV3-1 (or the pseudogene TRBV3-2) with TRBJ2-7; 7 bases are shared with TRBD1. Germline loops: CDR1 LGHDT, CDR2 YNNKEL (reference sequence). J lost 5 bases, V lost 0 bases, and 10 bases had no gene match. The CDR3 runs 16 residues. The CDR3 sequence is CASSQDGRGYPDEQYF. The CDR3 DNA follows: TGTGCCAGCAGCCAAGACGGCAGGGGGTATCCCGACGAGCAGTACTTC.

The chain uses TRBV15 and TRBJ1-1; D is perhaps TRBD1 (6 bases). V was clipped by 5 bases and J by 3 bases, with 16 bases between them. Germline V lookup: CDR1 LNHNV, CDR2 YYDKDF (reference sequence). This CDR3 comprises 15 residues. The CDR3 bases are TGTGCCACCAGCGCGAGGAGGGGGGGGTACACTGAAGCTTTCTTT. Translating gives CATSARRGGYTEAFF.

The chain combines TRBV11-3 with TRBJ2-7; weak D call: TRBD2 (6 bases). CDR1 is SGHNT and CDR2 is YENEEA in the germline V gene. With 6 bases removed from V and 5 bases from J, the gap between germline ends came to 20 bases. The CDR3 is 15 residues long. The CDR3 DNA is TGTGCCAGCAGTAGGGCCGGGACTCCGGACCACGAGCAGTACTTC. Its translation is CASSRAGTPDHEQYF.

CDR3 sequence reads: CASSLSGMDGYTF. In nucleotides, the CDR3 is TGTGCCAGCAGTTTATCCGGGATGGATGGCTACACCTTC. This chain links TRBV27 with TRBJ1-2; D remains unclear. Germline CDR1 is MNHEY and CDR2 is SMNVEV (reference sequence). Between the trimmed V and J ends, which lost 0 bases and 6 bases, there was a span of 8 bases. This CDR3 is built from 13 residues.

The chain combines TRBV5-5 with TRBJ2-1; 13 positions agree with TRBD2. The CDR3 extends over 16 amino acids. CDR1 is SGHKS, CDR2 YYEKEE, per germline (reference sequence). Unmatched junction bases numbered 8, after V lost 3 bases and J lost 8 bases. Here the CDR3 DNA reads TGTGCCAGCAGCTCCGATACCGGGACTAGCGGGGATGAGCAGTTCTTC. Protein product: CASSSDTGTSGDEQFF.

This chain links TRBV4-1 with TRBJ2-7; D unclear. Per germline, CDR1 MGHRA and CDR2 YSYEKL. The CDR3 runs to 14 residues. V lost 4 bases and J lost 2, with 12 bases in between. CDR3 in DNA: TGCGCCAGCAGCCGGACCATGATTGCCTACGAGCAGTACTTC. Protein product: CASSRTMIAYEQYF.

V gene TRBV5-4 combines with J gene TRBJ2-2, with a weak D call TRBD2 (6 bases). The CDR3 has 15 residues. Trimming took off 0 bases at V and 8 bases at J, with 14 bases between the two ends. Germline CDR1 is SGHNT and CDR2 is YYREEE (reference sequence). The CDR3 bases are TGTGCCAGCAGCTTGGGACAGCCCCGGGGGGGGGAGCTGTTTTTT. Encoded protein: CASSLGQPRGGELFF.

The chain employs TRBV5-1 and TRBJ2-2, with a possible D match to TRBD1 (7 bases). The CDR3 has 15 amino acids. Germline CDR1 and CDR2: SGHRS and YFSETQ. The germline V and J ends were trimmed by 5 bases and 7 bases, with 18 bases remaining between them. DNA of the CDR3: TGCGCCAGCAGAAAATATACAGGGGAGGTCGGGGAGCTGTTTTTT. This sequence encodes CASRKYTGEVGELFF.

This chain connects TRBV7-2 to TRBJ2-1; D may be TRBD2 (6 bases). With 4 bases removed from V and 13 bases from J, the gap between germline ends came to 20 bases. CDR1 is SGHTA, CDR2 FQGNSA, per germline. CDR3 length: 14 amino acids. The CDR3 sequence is CASSWAGIRADQFF. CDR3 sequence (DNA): TGTGCCAGCAGCTGGGCGGGGATTAGGGCAGACCAGTTCTTC.

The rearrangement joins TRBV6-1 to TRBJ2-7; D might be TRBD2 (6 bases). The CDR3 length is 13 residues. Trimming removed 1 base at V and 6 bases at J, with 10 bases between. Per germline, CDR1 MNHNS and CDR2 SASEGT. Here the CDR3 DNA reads TGTGCCAGCAGTGAAGTTGGGGGGTTCGAGCAGTACTTC. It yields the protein CASSEVGGFEQYF.